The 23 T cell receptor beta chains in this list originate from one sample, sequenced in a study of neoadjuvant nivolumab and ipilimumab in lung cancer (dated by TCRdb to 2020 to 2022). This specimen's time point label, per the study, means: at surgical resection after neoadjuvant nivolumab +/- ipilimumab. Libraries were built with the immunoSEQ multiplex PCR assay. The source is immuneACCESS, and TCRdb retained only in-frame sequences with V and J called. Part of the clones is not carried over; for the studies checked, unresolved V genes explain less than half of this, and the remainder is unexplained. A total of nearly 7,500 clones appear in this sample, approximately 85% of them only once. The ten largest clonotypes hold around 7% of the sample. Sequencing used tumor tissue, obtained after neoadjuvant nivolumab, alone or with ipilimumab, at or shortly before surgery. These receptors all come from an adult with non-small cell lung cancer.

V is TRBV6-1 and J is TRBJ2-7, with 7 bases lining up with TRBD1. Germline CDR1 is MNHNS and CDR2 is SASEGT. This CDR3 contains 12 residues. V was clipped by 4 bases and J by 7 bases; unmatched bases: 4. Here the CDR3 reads CASSAQGIEQYF. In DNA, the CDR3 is TGTGCCAGCAGTGCACAGGGGATTGAGCAGTACTTC.

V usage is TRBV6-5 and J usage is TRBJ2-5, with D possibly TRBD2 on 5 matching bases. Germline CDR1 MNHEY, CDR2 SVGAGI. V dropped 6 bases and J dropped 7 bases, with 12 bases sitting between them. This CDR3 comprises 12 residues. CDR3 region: CASSSRDRTQYF. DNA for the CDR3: TGTGCCAGCAGCTCCCGGGATCGGACCCAGTACTTC.

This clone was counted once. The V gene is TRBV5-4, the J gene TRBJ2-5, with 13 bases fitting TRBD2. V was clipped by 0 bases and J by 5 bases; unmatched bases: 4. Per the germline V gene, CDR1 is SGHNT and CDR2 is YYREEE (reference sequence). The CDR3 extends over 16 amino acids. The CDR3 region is CASSLVLAGGHETQYF. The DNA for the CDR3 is TGTGCCAGCAGCTTGGTACTAGCGGGGGGGCACGAGACCCAGTACTTC.

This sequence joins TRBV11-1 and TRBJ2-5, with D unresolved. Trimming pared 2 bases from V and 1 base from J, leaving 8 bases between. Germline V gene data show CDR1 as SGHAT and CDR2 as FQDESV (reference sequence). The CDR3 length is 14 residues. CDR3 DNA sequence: TGTGCCAGCAGCTTATCCTTCTCCCAAGAGACCCAGTACTTC. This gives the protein CASSLSFSQETQYF.

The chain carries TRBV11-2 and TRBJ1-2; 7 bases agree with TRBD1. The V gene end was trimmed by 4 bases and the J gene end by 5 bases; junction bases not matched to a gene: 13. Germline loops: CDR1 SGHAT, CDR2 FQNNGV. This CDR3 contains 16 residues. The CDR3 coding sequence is TGTGCCAGCAGCTACGAGACAGGGAGGATCCTATATGGCTACACCTTC. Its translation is CASSYETGRILYGYTF.

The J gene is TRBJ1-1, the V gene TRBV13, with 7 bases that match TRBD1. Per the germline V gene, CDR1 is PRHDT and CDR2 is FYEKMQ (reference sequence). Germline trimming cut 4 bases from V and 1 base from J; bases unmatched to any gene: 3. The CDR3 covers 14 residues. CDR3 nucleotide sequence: TGTGCCAGCAGCTATACAGGGGCGAACACTGAAGCTTTCTTT. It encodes CASSYTGANTEAFF.

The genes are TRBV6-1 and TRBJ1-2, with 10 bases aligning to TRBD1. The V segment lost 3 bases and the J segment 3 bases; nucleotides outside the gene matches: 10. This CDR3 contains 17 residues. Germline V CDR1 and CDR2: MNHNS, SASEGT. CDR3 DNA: TGTGCCAGCAGTGATCCGACAGGGGGCGCGTACGACTATGGCTACACCTTC. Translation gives CASSDPTGGAYDYGYTF.

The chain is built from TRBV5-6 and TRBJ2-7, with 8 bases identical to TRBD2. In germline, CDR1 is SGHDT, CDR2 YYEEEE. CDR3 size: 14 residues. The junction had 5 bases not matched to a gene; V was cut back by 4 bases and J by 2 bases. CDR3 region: CASSIGGDTYEQYF. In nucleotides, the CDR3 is TGTGCCAGCAGCATCGGGGGGGATACCTACGAGCAGTACTTC.

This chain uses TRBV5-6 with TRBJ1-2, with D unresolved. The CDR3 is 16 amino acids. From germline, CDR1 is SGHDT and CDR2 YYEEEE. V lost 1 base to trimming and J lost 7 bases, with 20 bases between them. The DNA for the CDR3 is TGTGCCAGCAGCTTGCGTCTTAAACCCCTATCGGGTGGCTACACCTTC. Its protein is CASSLRLKPLSGGYTF.

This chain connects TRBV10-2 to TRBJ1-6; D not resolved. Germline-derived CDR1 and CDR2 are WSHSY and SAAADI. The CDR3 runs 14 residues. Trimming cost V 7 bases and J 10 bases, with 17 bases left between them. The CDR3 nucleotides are TGCGCCAGCACTAAAGGAGGGATAGACTCACCCCTCCACTTT. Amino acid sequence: CASTKGGIDSPLHF.

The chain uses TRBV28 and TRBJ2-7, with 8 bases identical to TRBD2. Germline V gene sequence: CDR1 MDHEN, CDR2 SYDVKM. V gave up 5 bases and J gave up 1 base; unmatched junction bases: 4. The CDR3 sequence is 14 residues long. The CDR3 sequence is CASSAERGSYEQYF. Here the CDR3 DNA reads TGTGCCAGCAGTGCAGAGCGGGGGTCCTACGAGCAGTACTTC.

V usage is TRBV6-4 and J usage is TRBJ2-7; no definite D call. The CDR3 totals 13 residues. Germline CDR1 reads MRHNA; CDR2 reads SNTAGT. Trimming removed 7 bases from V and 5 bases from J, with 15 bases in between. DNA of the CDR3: TGTGCCAGCACCCTTTACTACGATCACGAGCAGTACTTC. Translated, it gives CASTLYYDHEQYF.

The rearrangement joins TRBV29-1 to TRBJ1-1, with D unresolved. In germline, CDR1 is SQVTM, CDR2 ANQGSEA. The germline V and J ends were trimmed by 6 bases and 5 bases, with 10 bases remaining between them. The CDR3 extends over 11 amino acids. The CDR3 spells CSVKTGTEAFF. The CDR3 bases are TGCAGCGTCAAAACGGGTACTGAAGCTTTCTTT.

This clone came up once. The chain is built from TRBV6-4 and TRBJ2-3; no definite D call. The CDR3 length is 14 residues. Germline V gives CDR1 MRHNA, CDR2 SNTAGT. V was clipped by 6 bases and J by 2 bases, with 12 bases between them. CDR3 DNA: TGTGCCAGCAGCCAACAGCTCTTCACAGATACGCAGTATTTT. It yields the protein CASSQQLFTDTQYF.

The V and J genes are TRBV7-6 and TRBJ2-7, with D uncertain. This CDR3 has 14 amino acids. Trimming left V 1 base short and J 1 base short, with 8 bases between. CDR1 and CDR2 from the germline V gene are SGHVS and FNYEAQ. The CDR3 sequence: CASSLVSNSYEQYF. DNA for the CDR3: TGTGCCAGCAGCTTAGTCAGTAATTCCTACGAGCAGTACTTC.

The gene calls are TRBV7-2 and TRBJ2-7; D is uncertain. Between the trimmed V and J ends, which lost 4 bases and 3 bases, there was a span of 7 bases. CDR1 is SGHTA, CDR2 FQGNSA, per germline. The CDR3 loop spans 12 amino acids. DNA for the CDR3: TGTGCCAGCAGCTCCCCCTTCTACGAGCAGTACTTC. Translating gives CASSSPFYEQYF.

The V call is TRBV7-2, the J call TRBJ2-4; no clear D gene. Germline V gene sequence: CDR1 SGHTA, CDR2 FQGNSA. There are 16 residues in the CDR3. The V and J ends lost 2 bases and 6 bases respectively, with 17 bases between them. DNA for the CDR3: TGTGCCAGCAGCTTAAGCGTCGGTCTCCTTGCAAACATTCAGTACTTC. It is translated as CASSLSVGLLANIQYF.

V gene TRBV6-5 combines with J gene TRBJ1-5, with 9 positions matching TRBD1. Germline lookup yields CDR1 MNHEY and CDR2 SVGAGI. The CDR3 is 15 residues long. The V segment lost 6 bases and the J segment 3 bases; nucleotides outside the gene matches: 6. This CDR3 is CASRDRGGNNQPQHF. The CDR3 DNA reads TGTGCCAGCAGAGACAGGGGGGGTAACAATCAGCCCCAGCATTTT.

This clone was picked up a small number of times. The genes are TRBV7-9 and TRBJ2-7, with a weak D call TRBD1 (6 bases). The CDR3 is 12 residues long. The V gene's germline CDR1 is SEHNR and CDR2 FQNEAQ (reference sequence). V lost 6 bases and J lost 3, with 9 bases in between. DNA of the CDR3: TGTGCCAGCAGAAAACAGGGCTACGAGCAGTACTTC. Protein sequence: CASRKQGYEQYF. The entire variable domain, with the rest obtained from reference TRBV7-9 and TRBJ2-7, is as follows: DTGVSQNPRHKITKRGQNVTFRCDPISEHNRLYWYRQTLGQGPEFLTYFQNEAQLEKSRLLSDRFSAERPKGSFSTLEIQRTEQGDSAMYLCASRKQGYEQYFGPGTRLTVT.

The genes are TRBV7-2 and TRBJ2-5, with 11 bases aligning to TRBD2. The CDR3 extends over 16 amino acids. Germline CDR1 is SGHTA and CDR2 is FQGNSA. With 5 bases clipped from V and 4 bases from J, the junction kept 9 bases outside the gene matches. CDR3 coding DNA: TGTGCCAGCAGCCTTAGCGGGGGGGCCGCGGCAGAGACCCAGTACTTC. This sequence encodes CASSLSGGAAAETQYF.

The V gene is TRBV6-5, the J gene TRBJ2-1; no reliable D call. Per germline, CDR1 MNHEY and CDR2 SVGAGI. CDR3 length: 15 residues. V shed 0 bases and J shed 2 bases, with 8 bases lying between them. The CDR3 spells CASSYSWQTYNEQFF. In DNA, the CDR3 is TGTGCCAGCAGTTACTCCTGGCAGACCTACAATGAGCAGTTCTTC.

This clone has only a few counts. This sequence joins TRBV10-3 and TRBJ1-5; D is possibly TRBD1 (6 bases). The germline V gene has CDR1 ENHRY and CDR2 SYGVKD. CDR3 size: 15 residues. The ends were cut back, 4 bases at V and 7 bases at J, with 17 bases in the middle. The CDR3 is CAISGSDRRGQPQHF. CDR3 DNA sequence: TGTGCCATCAGTGGAAGTGACAGGCGTGGACAGCCCCAGCATTTT.

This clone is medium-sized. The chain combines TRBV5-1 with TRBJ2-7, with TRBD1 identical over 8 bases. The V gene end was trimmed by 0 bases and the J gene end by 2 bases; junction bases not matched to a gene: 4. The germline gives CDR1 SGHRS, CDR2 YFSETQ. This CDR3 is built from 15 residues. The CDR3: CASSLVQGATYEQYF. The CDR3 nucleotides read TGCGCCAGCAGCTTGGTCCAGGGGGCCACCTACGAGCAGTACTTC. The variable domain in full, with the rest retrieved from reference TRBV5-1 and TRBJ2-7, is KAGVTQTPRYLIKTRGQQVTLSCSPISGHRSVSWYQQTPGQGLQFLFEYFSETQRNKGNFPGRFSGRQFSNSRSEMNVSTLELGDSALYLCASSLVQGATYEQYFGPGTRLTVT.